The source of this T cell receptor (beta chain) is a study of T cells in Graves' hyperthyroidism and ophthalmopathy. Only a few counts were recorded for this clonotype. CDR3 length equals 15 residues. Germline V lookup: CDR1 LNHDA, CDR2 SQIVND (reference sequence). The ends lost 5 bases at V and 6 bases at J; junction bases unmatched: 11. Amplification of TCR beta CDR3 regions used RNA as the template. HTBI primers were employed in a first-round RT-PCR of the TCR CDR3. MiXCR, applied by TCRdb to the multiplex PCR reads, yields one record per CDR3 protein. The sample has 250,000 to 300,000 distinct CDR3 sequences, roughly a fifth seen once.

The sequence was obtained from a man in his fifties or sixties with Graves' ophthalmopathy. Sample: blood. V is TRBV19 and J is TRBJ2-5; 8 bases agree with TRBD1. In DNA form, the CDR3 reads TGTGCCAGTAGTGTGCTTCTTGACAGGGGACAGACCCAGTACTTC. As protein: CASSVLLDRGQTQYF.